Listed below are T cell receptor beta chains from one sample, sequenced in a study of cytomegalovirus exposure and HLA in healthy donors. TCRdb's copy holds only in-frame clones and misses some; the assay was immunoSEQ multiplex PCR. Among around 130,000 clones, more than 70% were seen once, and the ten largest hold roughly 1.4%. The sequencing input was PBMCs. All receptors come from a man aged 25-45 years in good health and CMV-seronegative. The CDR3 runs from the conserved cysteine through the conserved F or W. D genes are given only for firm matches. Clone size is not always given. Where it is, it says once, few, many or a class for expanded clones.

.	TRBV7-3	TRBJ2-3	.	CASSFRGVWDSADTQYF	TGTGCCAGCAGCTTCAGGGGCGTTTGGGATTCGGCAGATACGCAGTATTTT
.	TRBV7-9	TRBJ1-5	.	CASSLSSQPQHF	TGTGCCAGCAGCCTCTCGTCCCAGCCCCAGCATTTT
few	TRBV7-9	TRBJ1-2	.	CASSPRQAGGYGYTF	TGTGCCAGCAGCCCTCGACAGGCTGGGGGCTATGGCTACACCTTC
.	TRBV12-5	TRBJ2-3	TRBD2	CASGLVVASGTDTQYF	TGTGCTAGTGGTTTGGTTGTGGCTAGCGGAACAGATACGCAGTATTTT
once	TRBV6-5	TRBJ1-1	.	CASRPLDGGPEAFF	TGTGCCAGCAGACCCCTCGACGGAGGGCCTGAAGCTTTCTTT
.	TRBV6-1	TRBJ1-2	TRBD1	CASSEGWTGIYGYTF	TGTGCCAGCAGTGAAGGGTGGACAGGGATCTATGGCTACACCTTC
.	TRBV4-1	TRBJ2-1	TRBD2	CASSQDLLRGSDEQFF	TGCGCCAGCAGCCAAGATTTATTGCGCGGGAGCGATGAGCAGTTCTTC
.	TRBV11-2	TRBJ2-1	TRBD2	CASSPRTSGTRYNEQFF	TGTGCCAGCAGCCCCCGGACTAGCGGGACCCGCTACAATGAGCAGTTCTTC
.	TRBV5-1	TRBJ2-3	TRBD2	CASSLETGTITDTQYF	TGCGCCAGCAGCTTGGAAACCGGGACTATAACAGATACGCAGTATTTT
.	TRBV30	TRBJ1-1	.	CAWREGEAFF	TGTGCCTGGAGGGAGGGCGAAGCTTTCTTT
.	TRBV6-5	TRBJ1-1	.	CASSYSDTTEAFF	TGTGCCAGCAGTTACTCTGACACTACTGAAGCTTTCTTT
few	TRBV5-5	TRBJ2-6	.	CASSRSGSGANVLTF	TGTGCCAGCAGCCGCTCCGGTTCCGGGGCCAACGTCCTGACTTTC
.	TRBV4-3	TRBJ2-1	TRBD1	CASSQDTGTGSYEQFF	TGCGCCAGCAGCCAAGATACCGGGACAGGGAGTTATGAGCAGTTCTTC
.	TRBV6-5	TRBJ2-2	TRBD1	CASPGQGGDGELFF	TGTGCCAGCCCGGGACAGGGCGGAGACGGGGAGCTGTTTTTT
.	TRBV9	TRBJ2-1	TRBD2	CASSEGLAEPYNEQFF	TGTGCCAGCAGCGAGGGACTAGCGGAGCCCTACAATGAGCAGTTCTTC
few	TRBV15	TRBJ2-5	.	CATSPHTGRVSQYF	TGTGCCACCAGCCCCCACACCGGCAGGGTCAGCCAGTACTTC
few	TRBV30	TRBJ2-2	.	CAWKGGRPGELFF	TGTGCCTGGAAGGGGGGGAGGCCCGGGGAGCTGTTTTTT
.	TRBV15	TRBJ2-1	TRBD2	CATSGARAGGFYNEQFF	TGTGCCACCAGTGGGGCTCGGGCGGGAGGGTTCTACAATGAGCAGTTCTTC
.	TRBV25-1	TRBJ2-2	TRBD1	CASSERGQEYTGELFF	TGTGCCAGCAGTGAAAGGGGACAGGAGTACACCGGGGAGCTGTTTTTT
.	TRBV5-1	TRBJ2-7	.	CASSYLASASYEQYF	TGCGCCAGCAGCTACTTAGCGTCCGCTTCCTACGAGCAGTACTTC
.	TRBV2	TRBJ2-5	.	CASSLQATRSQETQYF	TGTGCCAGCAGCCTTCAGGCGACAAGGTCCCAAGAGACCCAGTACTTC
.	TRBV2	TRBJ2-7	.	CASSADGGPYEQYF	TGTGCCAGCAGTGCGGACGGAGGCCCCTACGAGCAGTACTTC
.	TRBV9	TRBJ2-7	.	CASSVGSSLAGYEQYF	TGTGCCAGCAGCGTAGGCAGTAGCCTAGCAGGTTACGAGCAGTACTTC
.	TRBV10-3	TRBJ2-5	.	CAISESAPGETQYF	TGTGCCATCAGTGAGTCGGCGCCAGGGGAGACCCAGTACTTC
.	TRBV19	TRBJ1-1	TRBD1	CATGSLDRLGREAFF	TGTGCCACCGGGAGTCTGGACAGGCTGGGCCGTGAAGCTTTCTTT
.	TRBV2	TRBJ2-3	TRBD1	CASSGKIVDRGPGDTQYF	TGTGCCAGCAGTGGGAAGATTGTGGACAGGGGCCCCGGAGATACGCAGTATTTT
.	TRBV5-1	TRBJ2-7	TRBD2	CASSSRASGSDEQYF	TGCGCCAGCAGCTCCCGGGCTAGCGGGAGCGACGAGCAGTACTTC
.	TRBV5-6	TRBJ2-7	TRBD2	CASSQRALAGGLYEQYF	TGTGCCAGCAGCCAACGGGCCCTAGCGGGGGGACTCTACGAGCAGTACTTC
.	TRBV11-2	TRBJ2-7	TRBD1	CASSSDRSYEQYF	TGTGCCAGCAGCTCGGACAGGTCCTACGAGCAGTACTTC
.	TRBV7-9	TRBJ2-2	.	CASSSRWRANTGELFF	TGTGCCAGCAGTTCTCGGTGGAGAGCGAACACCGGGGAGCTGTTTTTT
.	TRBV29-1	TRBJ2-3	.	CSVGISSRGTDTQYF	TGCAGCGTTGGAATCTCCTCGCGGGGCACAGATACGCAGTATTTT
.	TRBV7-2	TRBJ2-7	TRBD2	CASSLTRGGGSYEQYF	TGTGCCAGCAGCTTAACCCGCGGGGGTGGCTCCTACGAGCAGTACTTC
few	TRBV5-4	TRBJ2-5	.	CASSLAREAPQETQYF	TGTGCCAGCAGCTTGGCCAGGGAGGCGCCCCAAGAGACCCAGTACTTC
once	TRBV11-2	TRBJ2-5	.	CASSPTMYQETQYF	TGTGCCAGCAGCCCAACAATGTACCAAGAGACCCAGTACTTC
.	TRBV27	TRBJ2-3	.	CASSFRLESDTQYF	TGTGCCAGCAGTTTTCGACTAGAGTCAGATACGCAGTATTTT
.	TRBV9	TRBJ2-2	.	CASSPRQITNTGELFF	TGTGCCAGCAGCCCACGACAGATAACGAACACCGGGGAGCTGTTTTTT
.	TRBV6-5	TRBJ1-2	.	CASMEAGANYGYTF	TGTGCCAGCATGGAGGCAGGGGCTAACTATGGCTACACCTTC
.	TRBV25-1	TRBJ1-4	TRBD1	CASSDPQGAGEKLFF	TGTGCCAGCAGTGACCCGCAGGGGGCTGGGGAAAAACTGTTTTTT
.	TRBV7-2	TRBJ2-3	TRBD2	CASNRLAGSDTQYF	TGTGCGTCCAACAGACTAGCGGGATCAGATACGCAGTATTTT
.	TRBV6-5	TRBJ1-2	.	CASSNRVYYGYTF	TGTGCCAGCAGTAACAGGGTGTACTATGGCTACACCTTC
.	TRBV10-3	TRBJ2-7	TRBD2	CAIRGLAGGREQYF	TGTGCCATCAGGGGACTAGCGGGAGGGCGAGAGCAGTACTTC
.	TRBV7-3	TRBJ2-6	.	CASSLIVSGANVLTF	TGTGCCAGCAGCTTAATAGTCTCTGGGGCCAACGTCCTGACTTTC
.	TRBV23-1	TRBJ1-1	TRBD1	CASSQQTGGEGDTEAFF	TGCGCCAGCAGTCAACAAACAGGGGGGGAGGGAGACACTGAAGCTTTCTTT
.	TRBV6-4	TRBJ1-1	.	CASSLRGNTEAFF	TGTGCCAGCAGCCTCAGGGGGAACACTGAAGCTTTCTTT
.	TRBV6-1	TRBJ2-7	TRBD2	CASRGGPNHEQYF	TGTGCCAGCAGGGGAGGGCCCAATCACGAGCAGTACTTC
.	TRBV5-6	TRBJ2-7	TRBD2	CASSLFGTSGYEQYF	TGTGCCAGCAGCCTGTTCGGGACTAGCGGGTACGAGCAGTACTTC
.	TRBV5-1	TRBJ2-1	.	CASSLAGRDSSYNEQFF	TGCGCCAGCAGCTTGGCTGGGCGGGACAGCTCCTACAATGAGCAGTTCTTC
few	TRBV2	TRBJ1-2	.	CASGPLGGYTF	TGTGCCAGCGGCCCACTAGGAGGCTACACCTTC
.	TRBV27	TRBJ2-4	.	CASSRSGLAKNIQYF	TGTGCCAGCAGTAGGAGCGGGCTAGCCAAAAACATTCAGTACTTC
few	TRBV27	TRBJ1-1	.	CASSRNRDTEAFF	TGTGCCAGCAGCCGTAACAGGGACACTGAAGCTTTCTTT
.	TRBV11-2	TRBJ1-1	.	CASAAKTNTEAFF	TGTGCCAGCGCAGCGAAAACTAACACTGAAGCTTTCTTT
.	TRBV5-5	TRBJ2-7	.	CASNSRGIGYEQYF	TGTGCCAGCAATTCCCGAGGAATAGGCTACGAGCAGTACTTC
.	TRBV20-1	TRBJ2-7	.	CSGQRRYEQYF	TGCAGTGGTCAGCGGCGCTACGAGCAGTACTTC
once	TRBV7-2	TRBJ1-1	.	CASTPGGTEAFF	TGTGCCAGCACCCCGGGGGGCACTGAAGCTTTCTTT
.	TRBV6-6	TRBJ2-7	.	CASSLMVAAEQYF	TGTGCCAGCAGTCTTATGGTAGCAGCCGAGCAGTACTTC
.	TRBV6-6	TRBJ2-7	.	CASKVEAEQYF	TGTGCCAGCAAGGTGGAGGCCGAGCAGTACTTC
.	TRBV5-1	TRBJ2-5	TRBD1	CASSLETGGETQYF	TGCGCCAGCAGCTTGGAAACAGGGGGAGAGACCCAGTACTTC
few	TRBV19	TRBJ1-5	.	CASSMASNQPQHF	TGTGCCAGTAGTATGGCCAGCAATCAGCCCCAGCATTTT
.	TRBV2	TRBJ2-1	TRBD2	CASSERLAGYNEQFF	TGTGCCAGCAGTGAAAGATTAGCGGGCTACAATGAGCAGTTCTTC
.	TRBV5-5	TRBJ2-2	.	CASSPWLANTGELFF	TGTGCCAGCAGCCCGTGGCTAGCGAACACCGGGGAGCTGTTTTTT